A single sample gave rise to the 10 T cell receptor beta chains below, sequenced in a study of cytomegalovirus exposure and HLA in healthy donors. PCR amplification relied on 60 Vbeta primers (plus 13 Jbeta primers). The table came from immunoSEQ multiplex PCR; TCRdb's copy has only in-frame clones and leaves some out. Among approximately 300,000 clones listed, approximately 84% were seen once. The specimen was PBMCs. These receptor sequences come from a middle-aged woman in good health and CMV-seropositive.

The DNA of the CDR3 is TGTGCCAGCAGCCACGGGACTAGCGGGACCAACATTCAGTACTTC. Translating it yields CASSHGTSGTNIQYF. The V call is TRBV13, the J call TRBJ2-4, with 13 bases aligning to TRBD2. CDR3 length: 15 residues. V was pared by 5 bases and J by 7 bases, with 5 bases of the junction left unmatched. The germline V gene has CDR1 PRHDT and CDR2 FYEKMQ (reference sequence). Full variable domain (outside the CDR3, taken from reference TRBV13 and TRBJ2-4): AAGVIQSPRHLIKEKRETATLKCYPIPRHDTVYWYQQGPGQDPQFLISFYEKMQSDKGSIPDRFSAQQFSDYHSELNMSSLELGDSALYFCASSHGTSGTNIQYFGAGTRLSVL.

This clone was seen only once. This chain links TRBV6-5 with TRBJ2-2; tentatively, D is TRBD1 (6 bases). The CDR3 length is 14 residues. Germline values: CDR1 MNHEY, CDR2 SVGAGI. V was trimmed by 7 bases and J by 2 bases, leaving 11 bases between them. The CDR3 sequence: CASNRDTNTGELFF. CDR3 DNA: TGTGCCAGCAACCGGGACACAAACACCGGGGAGCTGTTTTTT.

V and J are TRBV7-9 and TRBJ2-7; TRBD1 might be the D (5 bases). This CDR3 has 14 residues. From germline, CDR1 is SEHNR and CDR2 FQNEAQ (reference sequence). V lost 0 bases to trimming and J lost 3 bases, with 9 bases between them. CDR3 DNA: TGTGCCAGCAGCTTAGCGGGGCAACTCTACGAGCAGTACTTC. Protein: CASSLAGQLYEQYF.

In its sample, this clone was seen a few times. This rearrangement joins TRBV30 to TRBJ2-1; D may be TRBD2 (6 bases). Between the trimmed V and J ends, which lost 4 bases and 2 bases, there was a span of 18 bases. Germline values: CDR1 GTSNPN, CDR2 SVGIG (reference sequence). CDR3 size: 16 residues. The CDR3: CAWTQPGERAYNEQFF. The CDR3 nucleotides are TGTGCCTGGACCCAACCCGGGGAGCGGGCCTACAATGAGCAGTTCTTC.

This rearrangement joins TRBV7-2 to TRBJ2-7; D may be TRBD2 (5 bases). The CDR3 runs 15 residues. Germline V lookup: CDR1 SGHTA, CDR2 FQGNSA. V was cut by 6 bases and J by 7 bases, with 22 bases left in between. The CDR3 DNA reads TGTGCCAGCAGGCCTACGGAGGAACCTCTGCGTGAGCAGTACTTC. The encoded protein is CASRPTEEPLREQYF.

The chain uses TRBV10-3 and TRBJ1-1; 7 positions agree with TRBD1. Germline V gives CDR1 ENHRY, CDR2 SYGVKD. CDR3 length: 18 residues. V was clipped by 6 bases and J by 0 bases; unmatched bases: 16. For the CDR3, the DNA is TGTGCCATCAGACGCAGGGGGGCGAACTACTCTATGAACACTGAAGCTTTCTTT. This gives the protein CAIRRRGANYSMNTEAFF.

The V gene is TRBV7-2, the J gene TRBJ2-2, with D perhaps TRBD1 (5 bases). The germline V gene encodes CDR1 SGHTA and CDR2 FQGNSA. V lost 1 base and J 1 base, leaving 10 bases between the germline ends. The CDR3 consists of 16 residues. CDR3 loop: CASSLDRTLNTGELFF. The CDR3 coding sequence is TGTGCCAGCAGCTTAGACAGGACCCTGAACACCGGGGAGCTGTTTTTT. The full variable domain, with the rest looked up from reference TRBV7-2 and TRBJ2-2, is GAGVSQSPSNKVTEKGKDVELRCDPISGHTALYWYRQSLGQGLEFLIYFQGNSAPDKSGLPSDRFSAERTGGSVSTLTIQRTQQEDSAVYLCASSLDRTLNTGELFFGEGSRLTVL.

This chain uses TRBV7-2 with TRBJ2-7, with TRBD2 matching 8 bases. The V and J ends lost 6 bases and 2 bases, in that order; junction bases with no gene match: 6. The CDR3 extends over 14 amino acids. CDR1 is SGHTA and CDR2 is FQGNSA in the germline V gene. The CDR3 protein is CASRRTSPPYEQYF. CDR3 DNA sequence: TGTGCCAGCAGGCGGACTAGCCCCCCCTACGAGCAGTACTTC. The full variable domain, its missing parts supplied by reference TRBV7-2 and TRBJ2-7, is GAGVSQSPSNKVTEKGKDVELRCDPISGHTALYWYRQSLGQGLEFLIYFQGNSAPDKSGLPSDRFSAERTGGSVSTLTIQRTQQEDSAVYLCASRRTSPPYEQYFGPGTRLTVT.

The chain has TRBV28 and TRBJ2-7, with no clear D. Trimming took off 5 bases at V and 0 bases at J, with 11 bases between the two ends. Germline V lookup: CDR1 MDHEN, CDR2 SYDVKM. The CDR3 runs 14 residues. The CDR3 loop reads CASSPRGNSYEQYF. The CDR3, as DNA: TGTGCCAGCAGTCCCCGAGGCAACTCCTACGAGCAGTACTTC. The complete variable domain, with remaining parts taken from reference TRBV28 and TRBJ2-7, reads DVKVTQSSRYLVKRTGEKVFLECVQDMDHENMFWYRQDPGLGLRLIYFSYDVKMKEKGDIPEGYSVSREKKERFSLILESASTNQTSMYLCASSPRGNSYEQYFGPGTRLTVT.

This sequence joins TRBV7-9 and TRBJ1-4, with 8 bases aligning to TRBD1. Germline V gives CDR1 SEHNR, CDR2 FQNEAQ (reference sequence). The V and J ends lost 6 bases and 2 bases, in that order; junction bases with no gene match: 8. The CDR3 loop spans 16 amino acids. The CDR3 bases are TGTGCCAGCAGACAAGACAGGGGTGGGACTAATGAAAAACTGTTTTTT. Translated: CASRQDRGGTNEKLFF.